These 28 T cell receptor beta chains share one sample of origin, sequenced in a study of shared T cell receptors in the human thymus. The repertoire was sequenced with immunoSEQ multiplex PCR; TCRdb's copy has only in-frame clones and lacks some. The table records about 660,000 clones, around nine tenths of them present only once. These same records also appear under a second study, on human thymus T cells.

Specimen: thymocytes. These TCRs come from a boy less than two years old with a congenital heart defect.

V gene TRBV5-1 combines with J gene TRBJ1-1, with 10 bases identical to TRBD1. V trimming: 4 bases; J trimming: 4 bases; junction bases outside the gene matches: 7. Germline CDR1 and CDR2: SGHRS and YFSETQ. CDR3 size: 15 residues. The CDR3 nucleotides read TGCGCCAGCAGCCTGACAGGGGGCCGGGGCACTGAAGCTTTCTTT. It translates to CASSLTGGRGTEAFF. The entire variable domain, with the rest obtained from reference TRBV5-1 and TRBJ1-1, is as follows: KAGVTQTPRYLIKTRGQQVTLSCSPISGHRSVSWYQQTPGQGLQFLFEYFSETQRNKGNFPGRFSGRQFSNSRSEMNVSTLELGDSALYLCASSLTGGRGTEAFFGQGTRLTVV.

The CDR3 loop reads CASSLGLAGGTEQFF. Written as DNA, the CDR3 is TGTGCCAGCAGCTTAGGGCTAGCGGGAGGGACTGAGCAGTTCTTC. The V call is TRBV7-9, the J call TRBJ2-1, with 12 positions matching TRBD2. Germline V gene lookup returns CDR1 SEHNR and CDR2 FQNEAQ (reference sequence). CDR3 length equals 15 residues. V shed 1 base and J 9 bases; nucleotides not matched to a gene: 4.

The chain carries TRBV15 and TRBJ2-1, with 7 bases that match TRBD1. The V gene end was trimmed by 1 base and the J gene end by 6 bases; junction bases not matched to a gene: 12. The CDR3 is 17 residues long. The germline CDR1 and CDR2 sequences are LNHNV and YYDKDF (reference sequence). CDR3 sequence: CATSRGLDRALSNEQFF. The CDR3, as DNA: TGTGCCACCAGCAGAGGGTTAGACAGGGCCTTGAGCAATGAGCAGTTCTTC.

J is TRBJ2-7 and V is TRBV2; TRBD1 is a possible D gene (6 bases). The CDR3 length is 14 residues. Trimming removed 6 bases at V and 2 bases at J, with 14 bases between. The germline CDR1 and CDR2 sequences are SNHLY and FYNNEI. The CDR3 DNA sequence: TGTGCCAGCAGAGAGACAGGTTATCCCTACGAGCAGTACTTC. It translates to CASRETGYPYEQYF. The variable domain in full, with the rest retrieved from reference TRBV2 and TRBJ2-7, is EPEVTQTPSHQVTQMGQEVILRCVPISNHLYFYWYRQILGQKVEFLVSFYNNEISEKSEIFDDQFSVERPDGSNFTLKIRSTKLEDSAMYFCASRETGYPYEQYFGPGTRLTVT.

This clone appeared once. This chain joins TRBV4-3 and TRBJ1-2, with a tentative D call TRBD1 (6 bases). CDR3 length: 14 amino acids. With 0 bases removed from V and 7 bases from J, the gap between germline ends came to 12 bases. Germline V gene lookup returns CDR1 LGHNA and CDR2 YSLEER. CDR3 sequence: CASSQDTGSRGYTF. In DNA, the CDR3 is TGCGCCAGCAGCCAAGATACAGGGTCCCGTGGCTACACCTTC.

The chain uses TRBV6-5 and TRBJ1-4, with D maybe TRBD1 (6 bases). Germline V gene data show CDR1 as MNHEY and CDR2 as SVGAGI. V shed 10 bases and J shed 10 bases, with 25 bases lying between them. The CDR3 spans 15 residues. The CDR3 sequence: CATSIWGGAPSKLFF. CDR3 nucleotide sequence: TGTGCCACCTCGATTTGGGGGGGGGCGCCATCAAAACTGTTTTTT.

This chain connects TRBV5-6 to TRBJ1-5, with 7 bases fitting TRBD1. The CDR3 totals 14 residues. V lost 4 bases and J lost 3; bases outside the gene matches: 4. Germline CDR1 is SGHDT and CDR2 is YYEEEE. CDR3: CASSLQGHNQPQHF. CDR3 nucleotide sequence: TGTGCCAGCAGCCTACAGGGGCACAATCAGCCCCAGCATTTT.

This chain joins TRBV30 and TRBJ2-7; 9 nucleotides align to TRBD1. CDR1 is GTSNPN and CDR2 is SVGIG in the germline V gene (reference sequence). This CDR3 has 13 residues. Trimming cost V 4 bases and J 5 bases; bases outside gene matches: 6. CDR3 protein: CAWTRQGGHEQYF. CDR3 DNA: TGTGCCTGGACCCGACAGGGGGGCCACGAGCAGTACTTC.

This clone was recorded a few times. V usage is TRBV11-2 and J usage is TRBJ2-7; 9 bases line up with TRBD1. The ends lost 5 bases at V and 2 bases at J; junction bases unmatched: 10. The CDR3 is 16 amino acids. Germline values: CDR1 SGHAT, CDR2 FQNNGV. CDR3 nucleotides: TGTGCCAGCAGCGGGGGGCGGGACAGGGAGGCCTACGAGCAGTACTTC. Amino acid sequence: CASSGGRDREAYEQYF.

V usage is TRBV21-1 and J usage is TRBJ2-1; TRBD2, the table's D call, lacks a check against the DNA. TRBV21-1 is described as a pseudogene. The CDR3 sequence is 15 residues long. CDR3 nucleotides: TGTGCCAGCAGCGCGGGACTAGCGGGTTACAATGAGCAGTTCTTC. As protein: CASSAGLAGYNEQFF.

This chain joins TRBV4-2 and TRBJ2-5, with 11 nucleotides matching TRBD2. This CDR3 is 19 amino acids long. Trimming cost V 0 bases and J 2 bases; bases outside gene matches: 11. Looked up from germline, CDR1 is LGHNA and CDR2 is YNFKEQ. The CDR3 spells CASSQEILNSGRGQETQYF. CDR3 bases: TGTGCCAGCAGCCAAGAGATTCTTAATAGCGGGAGGGGACAAGAGACCCAGTACTTC.

This clone has just one count. V and J are TRBV27 and TRBJ1-1; a possible D gene is TRBD1 (6 bases). Germline CDR1 MNHEY, CDR2 SMNVEV (reference sequence). V was pared by 4 bases and J by 1 base, with 13 bases between. This CDR3 region has 15 residues. The CDR3 here is CASSYRVVPNTEAFF. The CDR3 DNA reads as TGTGCCAGCAGTTACAGGGTGGTCCCGAACACTGAAGCTTTCTTT.

CDR3 amino acids: CASGRGGSGNYEQYF. CDR3 coding DNA: TGTGCCAGCGGGAGGGGCGGGAGCGGGAACTACGAGCAGTACTTC. The chain recombines TRBV9 with TRBJ2-7; TRBD2 aligns across 7 bases. From germline, CDR1 is SGDLS and CDR2 YYNGEE. V gave up 7 bases and J gave up 3 bases; unmatched junction bases: 13. The CDR3 has 15 amino acids.

The chain carries TRBV27 and TRBJ2-1; 8 positions match TRBD2. CDR1 MNHEY and CDR2 SMNVEV come from the germline V gene (reference sequence). CDR3 size: 18 residues. J lost 9 bases, V lost 6 bases, and 22 bases had no gene match. The CDR3 reads CASSTAPGTSRGCGEQFF. The CDR3 DNA reads as TGTGCCAGCAGCACAGCTCCGGGGACTAGTAGGGGATGTGGTGAGCAGTTCTTC.

This clone appeared once. The J gene is TRBJ2-7, the V gene TRBV6-5; tentative D call: TRBD2 (6 bases). The CDR3 is made up of 15 amino acids. Germline CDR1 is MNHEY and CDR2 is SVGAGI. V shed 6 bases and J shed 0 bases, with 15 bases lying between them. Here the CDR3 DNA reads TGTGCCAGCAGCCCCCCGGGTAGCGGCTCCTACGAGCAGTACTTC. This sequence encodes CASSPPGSGSYEQYF.

V usage is TRBV5-1 and J usage is TRBJ2-5, with 8 nucleotides matching TRBD2. V lost 0 bases, J lost 2 bases, and 9 bases stayed unmatched. The CDR3 covers 17 residues. CDR1 SGHRS and CDR2 YFSETQ come from the germline V gene. The DNA of the CDR3 is TGCGCCAGCAGCTTGGAGCGGGGGATTTCTGTTCAAGAGACCCAGTACTTC. It yields the protein CASSLERGISVQETQYF. Together with reference TRBV5-1 and TRBJ2-5, the CDR3 gives the full variable domain: KAGVTQTPRYLIKTRGQQVTLSCSPISGHRSVSWYQQTPGQGLQFLFEYFSETQRNKGNFPGRFSGRQFSNSRSEMNVSTLELGDSALYLCASSLERGISVQETQYFGPGTRLLVL.

This sequence joins TRBV5-1 and TRBJ1-2; D is perhaps TRBD1 (6 bases). This CDR3 is built from 14 residues. Trimming left V 0 bases short and J 8 bases short, with 14 bases between. Germline CDR1 and CDR2: SGHRS and YFSETQ. CDR3 protein: CASSLVTGSLGYTF. For the CDR3, the DNA is TGCGCCAGCAGCTTGGTGACAGGTTCTCTCGGCTACACCTTC.

The chain links TRBV5-1 to TRBJ2-7, with 15 bases lining up with TRBD2. Germline trimming cut 2 bases from V and 0 bases from J; bases unmatched to any gene: 6. Germline values: CDR1 SGHRS, CDR2 YFSETQ. CDR3 length equals 18 residues. This chain's CDR3 is CASSLRPGLAGGSYEQYF. The DNA of the CDR3 is TGCGCCAGCAGCTTAAGGCCGGGACTAGCGGGAGGCTCCTACGAGCAGTACTTC.

The CDR3 protein is CASSLSPQQGTDTQYF. CDR3 nucleotide sequence: TGTGCCAGCAGTTTATCCCCGCAACAGGGCACAGATACGCAGTATTTT. The chain uses TRBV28 and TRBJ2-3; D may be TRBD1 (5 bases). Trimming pared 1 base from V and 1 base from J, leaving 12 bases between. The germline V gene encodes CDR1 MDHEN and CDR2 SYDVKM. The CDR3 runs to 16 residues.

The chain couples TRBV2 to TRBJ2-1, with no clear D. The CDR3 has 14 amino acids. CDR1 SNHLY and CDR2 FYNNEI come from the germline V gene. V was pared by 6 bases and J by 5 bases, with 14 bases between. The CDR3 loop is CASRVSLLHNEQFF. The CDR3 coding sequence is TGTGCCAGCAGGGTATCACTGCTGCACAATGAGCAGTTCTTC. The variable domain in full, completed from reference TRBV2 and TRBJ2-1, reads EPEVTQTPSHQVTQMGQEVILRCVPISNHLYFYWYRQILGQKVEFLVSFYNNEISEKSEIFDDQFSVERPDGSNFTLKIRSTKLEDSAMYFCASRVSLLHNEQFFGPGTRLTVL.

V usage is TRBV27 and J usage is TRBJ1-6, with D unresolved. V lost 6 bases to trimming and J lost 5 bases, with 11 bases between them. The CDR3 has 14 residues. Germline CDR1 is MNHEY and CDR2 is SMNVEV (reference sequence). CDR3 sequence: CASSPQRDNSPLHF. The CDR3 DNA follows: TGTGCCAGCAGCCCACAGCGGGATAATTCACCCCTCCACTTT.

V usage is TRBV5-5 and J usage is TRBJ2-5, with D maybe TRBD2 (5 bases). Deletions cut 2 bases from V and 4 bases from J, with 24 bases between. The germline V gene has CDR1 SGHKS and CDR2 YYEKEE (reference sequence). The CDR3 contains 18 residues. Here the CDR3 DNA reads TGTGCCAGCAGCTTTAGGCTAGCAGTACCTCCTGGGAGAGAGACCCAGTACTTC. Its translation is CASSFRLAVPPGRETQYF.

Concerning this clone itself: The junction departs from germline at one end; a sequencing error may be responsible. The chain links TRBV14 to TRBJ2-7, with 11 bases that match TRBD2. Germline values: CDR1 SGHDN, CDR2 FVKESK. The CDR3 is made up of 15 amino acids. The CDR3 loop reads CASGQRSGRVDEQYF. CDR3 in DNA: TGTGCCAGCGGCCAACGTAGCGGGAGGGTTGACGAGCAGTACTTC.

In its sample, this clone was seen a few times. The chain employs TRBV2 and TRBJ2-2, with D tentatively TRBD1 (6 bases). Germline V gene data show CDR1 as SNHLY and CDR2 as FYNNEI. This CDR3 has 19 amino acids. With 7 bases removed from V and 3 bases from J, the gap between germline ends came to 27 bases. CDR3 amino acids: CASILGRAEGESHTGELFF. As DNA, the CDR3 is TGTGCCAGCATCCTAGGCCGGGCAGAGGGGGAATCACACACCGGGGAGCTGTTTTTT.

This chain joins TRBV12-2 and TRBJ1-2; the D call in the table, TRBD1, was not verified against the DNA. TRBV12-2 is a pseudogene segment. The CDR3 is 13 residues long. Here the CDR3 DNA reads TGTGCAAGTCGCACGGCGGCAGGACAGGGGGACACCTTC. Encoded protein: CASRTAAGQGDTF.

Turning to this clone: Other nucleotide sequences from this sample produce the same CDR3. The chain employs TRBV27 and TRBJ2-7; 7 bases align to TRBD1. V shed 6 bases and J 5 bases; nucleotides not matched to a gene: 7. The CDR3 runs 13 residues. Germline CDR1 is MNHEY and CDR2 is SMNVEV (reference sequence). The chain's CDR3 is CASSPTGVHEQYF. The CDR3 nucleotides are TGTGCCAGCAGCCCAACAGGGGTCCACGAGCAGTACTTC.

The V gene is TRBV14, the J gene TRBJ2-3; 11 positions match TRBD1. The CDR3 runs to 16 residues. The J segment lost 7 bases and the V segment lost 4 bases, leaving 10 bases of the junction unmatched. The germline V gene encodes CDR1 SGHDN and CDR2 FVKESK. The CDR3 DNA follows: TGTGCCAGCAGCCGCATCGGGGACAGGGGGACCTATACGCAGTATTTT. It yields the protein CASSRIGDRGTYTQYF.

J is TRBJ2-7 and V is TRBV7-2; the D gene is possibly TRBD2 (5 bases). V was clipped by 10 bases and J by 0 bases, with 19 bases between them. This CDR3 is built from 15 residues. Germline CDR1 reads SGHTA; CDR2 reads FQGNSA. The CDR3 sequence is CATRLGALHSYEQYF. CDR3 nucleotide sequence: TGTGCCACCAGGTTGGGAGCTCTTCACTCCTACGAGCAGTACTTC.